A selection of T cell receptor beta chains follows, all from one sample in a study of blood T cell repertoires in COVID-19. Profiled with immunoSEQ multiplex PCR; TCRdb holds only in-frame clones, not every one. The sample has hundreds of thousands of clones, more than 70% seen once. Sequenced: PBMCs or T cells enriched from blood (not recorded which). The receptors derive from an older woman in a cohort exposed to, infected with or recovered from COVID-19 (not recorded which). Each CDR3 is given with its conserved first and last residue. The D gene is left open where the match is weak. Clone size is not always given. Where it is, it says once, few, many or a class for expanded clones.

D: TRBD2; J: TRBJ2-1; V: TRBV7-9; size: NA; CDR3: CASSRRTSGYNEQFF; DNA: TGTGCCAGCAGCCGGCGGACTAGCGGCTACAATGAGCAGTTCTTC
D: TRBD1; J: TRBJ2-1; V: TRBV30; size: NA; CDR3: CARKDPGTGGFNEQFF; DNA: TGTGCCCGCAAGGACCCCGGGACAGGGGGCTTCAATGAGCAGTTCTTC
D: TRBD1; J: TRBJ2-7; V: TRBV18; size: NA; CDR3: CASSPGQDEQYF; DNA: TGTGCCAGCTCACCGGGACAGGACGAGCAGTACTTC
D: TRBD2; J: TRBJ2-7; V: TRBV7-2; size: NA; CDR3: CASSLSASGRNEQYF; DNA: TGTGCCAGCAGCTTATCGGCTAGCGGGAGGAATGAGCAGTACTTC
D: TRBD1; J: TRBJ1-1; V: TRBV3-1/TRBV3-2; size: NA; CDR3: CASSQDRAGGAFF; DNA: TGTGCCAGCAGCCAAGATCGGGCAGGGGGGGCTTTCTTT
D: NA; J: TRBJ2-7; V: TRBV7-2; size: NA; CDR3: CASSLSSGPTYYEQYF; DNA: TGTGCCAGCAGCTTATCTTCAGGCCCCACTTACTACGAGCAGTACTTC
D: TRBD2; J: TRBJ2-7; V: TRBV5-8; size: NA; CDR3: CASRRGGYEQYF; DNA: TGTGCCAGCCGCCGGGGGGGATACGAGCAGTACTTC
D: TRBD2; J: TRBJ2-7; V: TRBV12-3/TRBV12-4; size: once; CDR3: CASSFSGSGEQYF; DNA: TGTGCCAGCAGTTTTAGCGGGAGTGGCGAGCAGTACTTC
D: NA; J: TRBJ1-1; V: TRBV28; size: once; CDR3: CASSLSTPPNTEAFF; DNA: TGTGCCAGCAGTTTATCTACTCCTCCGAACACTGAAGCTTTCTTT
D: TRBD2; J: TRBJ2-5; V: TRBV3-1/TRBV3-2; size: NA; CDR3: CASSQDGSGSTRETQYF; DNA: TGTGCCAGCAGCCAAGATGGTAGCGGGAGTACCAGGGAGACCCAGTACTTC
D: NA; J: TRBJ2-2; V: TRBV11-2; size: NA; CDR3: CASSSLNTGELFF; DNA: TGTGCCAGCAGCTCTTTAAACACCGGGGAGCTGTTTTTT
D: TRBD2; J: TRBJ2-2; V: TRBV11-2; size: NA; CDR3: CASSLGLAVNTGELFF; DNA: TGTGCCAGCAGCTTAGGACTAGCGGTGAACACCGGGGAGCTGTTTTTT
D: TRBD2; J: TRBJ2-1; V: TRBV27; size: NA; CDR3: CASSLWSSGSNEQFF; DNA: TGTGCCAGCAGTTTGTGGTCTAGCGGGAGCAATGAGCAGTTCTTC
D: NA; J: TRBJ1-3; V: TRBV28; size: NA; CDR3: CASSLGQGRNTIYF; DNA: TGTGCCAGCAGTTTAGGGCAGGGTAGAAACACCATATATTTT
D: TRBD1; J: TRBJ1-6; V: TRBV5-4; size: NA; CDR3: CASSPGQGNSPLHF; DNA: TGTGCCAGCAGCCCGGGACAGGGGAATTCACCCCTCCACTTT
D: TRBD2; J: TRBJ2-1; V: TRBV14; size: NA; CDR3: CASRPTSGNRNEQFF; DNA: TGTGCCAGCAGACCCACTAGCGGGAATCGCAATGAGCAGTTCTTC
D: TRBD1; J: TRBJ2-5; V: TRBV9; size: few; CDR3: CASSVGGNRGGETQYF; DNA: TGTGCCAGCAGCGTAGGGGGAAACAGGGGCGGAGAGACCCAGTACTTC
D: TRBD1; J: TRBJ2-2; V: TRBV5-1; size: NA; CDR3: CASSSGGRLTGELFF; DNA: TGCGCCAGCAGCTCAGGGGGCAGGCTGACCGGGGAGCTGTTTTTT
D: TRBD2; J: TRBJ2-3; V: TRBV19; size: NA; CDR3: CASSIRLAGYTDTQYF; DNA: TGTGCCAGTAGTATCCGACTAGCGGGCTACACAGATACGCAGTATTTT
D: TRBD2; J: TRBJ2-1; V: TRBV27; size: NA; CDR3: CASSLRRTSGNEQFF; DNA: TGTGCCAGCAGTTTAAGAAGGACTAGCGGCAATGAGCAGTTCTTC
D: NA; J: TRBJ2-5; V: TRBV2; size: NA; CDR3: CASSGGHQETQYF; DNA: TGTGCCAGCAGTGGGGGCCACCAAGAGACCCAGTACTTC
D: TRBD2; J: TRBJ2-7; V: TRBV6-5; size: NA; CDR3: CASTGSGGVYEQYF; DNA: TGTGCCAGCACGGGAAGCGGGGGAGTCTACGAGCAGTACTTC
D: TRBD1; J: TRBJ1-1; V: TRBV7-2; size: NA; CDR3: CASRYRGLSTEAFF; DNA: TGTGCCAGCAGATACAGGGGGCTGAGCACTGAAGCTTTCTTT
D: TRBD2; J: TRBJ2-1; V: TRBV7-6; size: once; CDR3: CASSVGTTSNEQFF; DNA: TGTGCCAGCAGCGTAGGGACTACCTCCAATGAGCAGTTCTTC
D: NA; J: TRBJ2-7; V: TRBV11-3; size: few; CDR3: CASSLLANSYEQYF; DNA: TGTGCCAGCAGCTTACTCGCGAATTCCTACGAGCAGTACTTC
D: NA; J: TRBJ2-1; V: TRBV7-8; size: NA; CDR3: CASIPSGSSYNEQFF; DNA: TGTGCCAGCATCCCGTCGGGTAGCTCCTACAATGAGCAGTTCTTC
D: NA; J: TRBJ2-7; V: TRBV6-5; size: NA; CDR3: CASSSVGGHEQYF; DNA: TGTGCCAGCAGCTCCGTCGGGGGGCACGAGCAGTACTTC
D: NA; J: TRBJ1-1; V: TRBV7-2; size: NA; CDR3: CASSHPRTEAFF; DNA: TGTGCCAGCAGCCACCCCAGGACTGAAGCTTTCTTT
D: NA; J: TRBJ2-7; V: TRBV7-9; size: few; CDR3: CASSLAGGPYEQYF; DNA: TGTGCCAGCAGCTTAGCGGGGGGGCCCTACGAGCAGTACTTC
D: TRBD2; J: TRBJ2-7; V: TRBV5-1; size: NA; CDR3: CASSLGLAGSYEQYF; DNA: TGCGCCAGCAGCTTGGGACTAGCGGGGAGCTACGAGCAGTACTTC
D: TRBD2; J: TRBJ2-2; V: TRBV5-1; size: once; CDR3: CPTRSAGGDTGELFF; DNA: TGCCCCACCCGCTCGGCGGGGGGGGACACCGGGGAGCTGTTTTTT
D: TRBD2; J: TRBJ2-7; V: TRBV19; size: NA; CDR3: CASSITRLAGGYEQYF; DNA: TGTGCCAGTAGTATAACCCGACTAGCGGGGGGATACGAGCAGTACTTC
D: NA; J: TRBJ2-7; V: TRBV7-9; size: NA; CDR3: CASSFIQTSYEQYF; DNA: TGTGCCAGCAGCTTCATACAGACCTCCTACGAGCAGTACTTC
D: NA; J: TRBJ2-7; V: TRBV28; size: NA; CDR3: CASTQNGLSGGEQYF; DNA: TGTGCCAGCACCCAAAATGGGTTATCGGGTGGCGAGCAGTACTTC
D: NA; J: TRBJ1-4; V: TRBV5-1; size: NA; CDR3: CASSPWPGEKLFF; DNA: TGCGCCAGCAGCCCATGGCCAGGGGAAAAACTGTTTTTT
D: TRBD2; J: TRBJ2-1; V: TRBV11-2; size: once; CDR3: CASSFTSGNEQFF; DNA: TGTGCCAGCAGCTTTACTAGCGGGAATGAGCAGTTCTTC
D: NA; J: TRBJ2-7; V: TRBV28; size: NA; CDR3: CASRGIYEQYF; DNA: TGTGCCAGCCGAGGGATCTACGAGCAGTACTTC
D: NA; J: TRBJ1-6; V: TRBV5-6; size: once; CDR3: CASSEDRDSPLHF; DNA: TGTGCCAGCAGCGAAGACAGAGATTCACCCCTCCACTTT
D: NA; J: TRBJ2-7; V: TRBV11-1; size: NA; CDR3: CARVARGYEQYF; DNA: TGTGCCCGGGTGGCCCGAGGCTACGAGCAGTACTTC
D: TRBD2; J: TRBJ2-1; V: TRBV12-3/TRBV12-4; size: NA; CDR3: CASTSGGSGQFF; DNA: TGTGCCAGCACCTCCGGGGGGAGTGGGCAGTTCTTC
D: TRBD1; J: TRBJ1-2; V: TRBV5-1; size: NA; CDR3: CASSPSPGQRANYGYTF; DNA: TGCGCCAGCAGCCCGTCCCCGGGACAGAGAGCTAACTATGGCTACACCTTC
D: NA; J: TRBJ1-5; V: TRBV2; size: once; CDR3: CASSGGEGNQPQHF; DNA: TGTGCCAGCAGTGGAGGGGAGGGCAATCAGCCCCAGCATTTT
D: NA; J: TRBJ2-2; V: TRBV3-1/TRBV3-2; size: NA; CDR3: CASSQRAGSLTGELFF; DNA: TGTGCCAGCAGCCAAAGGGCGGGGAGCTTGACCGGGGAGCTGTTTTTT
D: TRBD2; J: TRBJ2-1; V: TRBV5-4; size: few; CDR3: CASSPPRGRERNNEQFF; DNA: TGTGCCAGCAGCCCGCCCCGTGGGCGGGAGAGAAACAATGAGCAGTTCTTC
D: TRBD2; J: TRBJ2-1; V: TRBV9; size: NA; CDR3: CASSVAGGHYNEQFF; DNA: TGTGCCAGCAGCGTAGCGGGAGGGCATTACAATGAGCAGTTCTTC
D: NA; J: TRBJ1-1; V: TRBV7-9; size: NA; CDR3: CASSLFLGTEAFF; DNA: TGTGCCAGCAGCTTATTCCTAGGCACTGAAGCTTTCTTT
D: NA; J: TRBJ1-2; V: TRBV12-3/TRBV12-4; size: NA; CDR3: CASTLTGNYGYTF; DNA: TGTGCCAGCACCTTGACAGGAAACTATGGCTACACCTTC